A selection of T cell receptor beta chains follows, all from one sample in a study of cytomegalovirus exposure and HLA in healthy donors. Libraries were prepared by immunoSEQ multiplex PCR; TCRdb keeps only in-frame clonotypes and omits some of them. The sample includes nearly 200,000 clones, over 70% seen only once; the top ten take about 1.2%. Sequencing was done on a sample of PBMCs. All receptors derive from a young man in good health and CMV-seronegative. The CDR3 runs from the conserved cysteine through the conserved F or W.

CASRSGQSYGYTF | TRBJ1-2 | TRBV28
CASSTRSGDYEQYF | TRBJ2-7 | TRBV6-5
CASSLRFQGLTKSSYEQYF | TRBJ2-7 | TRBV27
CASKPQTGAYNEQFF | TRBJ2-1 | TRBV6-1
CASSQRAGGPAREQFF | TRBJ2-1 | TRBV13
CSSSAPGGEQYF | NA | TRBV7-9
CASSPTGRETQYF | TRBJ2-5 | TRBV7-9
CASSVAGSSTDTQYF | TRBJ2-3 | TRBV9
CASSLRGGSTGANVLTF | TRBJ2-6 | TRBV27
CASSLSATGSGGNTIYF | TRBJ1-3 | TRBV7-2
CASSMAGGFPYEQYF | TRBJ2-7 | TRBV28
CASGNRDRGAETQYF | TRBJ2-5 | TRBV28
CASSLAQSGVYGYTF | TRBJ1-2 | TRBV5-4
CASSLSLYEQYF | TRBJ2-7 | TRBV28
CASRRGPGNTIYF | TRBJ1-3 | TRBV28
CASSTGSGNTIYF | TRBJ1-3 | TRBV6-5
CASSHTDRGPYEQFF | TRBJ2-1 | TRBV4-1
CASSQVGKGSGGKDTQYF | TRBJ2-3 | TRBV4-3
CSSSLGRAGTNEKLFF | TRBJ1-4 | TRBV7-9
CASSQGLAGLYEQYF | TRBJ2-7 | TRBV4-2
CASSFQGMNTEAFF | TRBJ1-1 | TRBV7-2
CAISDPRGLAGQFF | TRBJ2-1 | TRBV10-3
CAGRPDTGDEQYF | TRBJ2-7 | TRBV5-4
CASSRVSVGTVSTDTQYF | TRBJ2-3 | TRBV19
CASSPGGEGSNQPQHF | TRBJ1-5 | TRBV19
CASSIEPSSYQETQYF | TRBJ2-5 | TRBV19
CASSMTGDSNQPQHF | TRBJ1-5 | TRBV5-1